This passage covers 8 T cell receptor beta chains from one sample sequenced in a study of OX40 agonist ivuxolimab in advanced cancers. Libraries were built with the immunoSEQ multiplex PCR assay. TCRdb provides this immuneACCESS table in a form limited to in-frame rearrangements. Some clones are lacking; in checked studies, under half of them reflect an unresolved V gene, and why the rest are absent is not known. This sample holds roughly 100,000 clones; 87% were observed only once. The biggest ten clones account for around 1.5% of the sample. The source material was CD4+ or CD8+ T cells sorted from blood, sampled in a trial of the OX40 agonist ivuxolimab. These receptors were taken from an adult with an advanced solid tumor such as melanoma, head and neck, liver or kidney cancer.

This rearrangement joins TRBV6-1 to TRBJ1-1, with D possibly being TRBD1 (5 bases). Trimming shortened V by 9 bases and J by 1 base, and 15 bases separated the two germline ends. The CDR3 covers 14 residues. Germline V lookup: CDR1 MNHNS, CDR2 SASEGT. CDR3 sequence: CASGGVQQNTEAFF. In DNA, the CDR3 is TGTGCCAGTGGGGGGGTACAACAGAACACTGAAGCTTTCTTT.

CDR3 sequence (DNA): TGTGCCAGCAGCAAAGTGTGGGGAGAGGGAAGGGTAGACATTCAGTACTTC. Amino acids: CASSKVWGEGRVDIQYF. The chain recombines TRBV21-1 with TRBJ2-4; no DNA check was done on the table's D call, TRBD2. TRBV21-1 is deemed a pseudogene. This CDR3 region has 17 residues.

The chain employs TRBV5-4 and TRBJ1-1; D call uncertain. The germline V gene encodes CDR1 SGHNT and CDR2 YYREEE (reference sequence). Trimming pared 1 base from V and 0 bases from J, leaving 4 bases between. This CDR3 contains 13 residues. The DNA for the CDR3 is TGTGCCAGCAGCTTGTCCTTGAACACTGAAGCTTTCTTT. Translation gives CASSLSLNTEAFF.

This clone was picked up one time. The rearrangement uses TRBV7-7 and TRBJ2-1, with TRBD1 matching 8 bases. The CDR3 sequence is 15 residues long. In germline, CDR1 is SSHAT, CDR2 FNYEAQ (reference sequence). With 1 base clipped from V and 8 bases from J, the junction kept 7 bases outside the gene matches. Written as DNA, the CDR3 is TGTGCCAGCAGCTTAGGGCCGGGACAGGCCGATGAGCAGTTCTTC. Translation: CASSLGPGQADEQFF.

This clone has a single count. This chain joins TRBV7-2 and TRBJ1-3, with TRBD1 as a possible D gene (5 bases). This CDR3 has 16 amino acids. Germline CDR1 reads SGHTA; CDR2 reads FQGNSA. Deletions cut 6 bases from V and 0 bases from J, with 15 bases between. The CDR3, as DNA: TGTGCCAGCAGTTTCCAAGGGACGGACTCTGGAAACACCATATATTTT. Protein: CASSFQGTDSGNTIYF.

The rearrangement links TRBV5-1 to TRBJ2-7, with D hard to call. CDR1 is SGHRS and CDR2 is YFSETQ in the germline V gene. The CDR3 has 16 amino acids. The V and J ends lost 0 bases and 1 base respectively, with 14 bases between them. The CDR3, as DNA: TGCGCCAGCAGCTTGGCCCCGGGTGTTGGATCCTACGAGCAGTACTTC. Protein product: CASSLAPGVGSYEQYF. The whole variable domain, filled in from reference TRBV5-1 and TRBJ2-7, reads KAGVTQTPRYLIKTRGQQVTLSCSPISGHRSVSWYQQTPGQGLQFLFEYFSETQRNKGNFPGRFSGRQFSNSRSEMNVSTLELGDSALYLCASSLAPGVGSYEQYFGPGTRLTVT.

The genes are TRBV6-6 and TRBJ1-1; TRBD1 matches 8 bases. V lost 7 bases to trimming and J lost 5 bases; unmatched junction nucleotides: 15. CDR1 and CDR2 from the germline V gene are MNHNY and SVGAGI (reference sequence). The CDR3 sequence is 16 residues long. The CDR3 region is CASTKGQGLLWTEAFF. The CDR3 coding sequence is TGTGCCAGCACAAAAGGACAGGGTCTTTTGTGGACTGAAGCTTTCTTT.

The CDR3 reads CASSLGAGGEPNQPQHF. CDR3 DNA: TGTGCCAGCAGTTTGGGGGCAGGGGGGGAACCCAATCAGCCCCAGCATTTT. The gene calls are TRBV28 and TRBJ1-5; TRBD1 aligns across 7 bases. The ends lost 3 bases at V and 3 bases at J; junction bases unmatched: 11. Germline assignment: CDR1 MDHEN and CDR2 SYDVKM. The CDR3 runs to 17 residues.